This T cell receptor (beta chain) was recorded in a study of blood T cell repertoires in COVID-19. Study details: The samples span acute and convalescent COVID-19 from the United States, Italy and Spain. T cells, B-cell-depleted T cells, or PBMCs provided the cDNA or gDNA that served as material.

Germline V gives CDR1 SGHTS, CDR2 YDEGEE. The CDR3 totals 15 residues. V shed 4 bases and J shed 3 bases, with 17 bases lying between them. Libraries were prepared by immunoSEQ multiplex PCR; TCRdb keeps only in-frame clonotypes and omits some of them. Among under 200,000 clones listed, around 80% were seen once. In this sample, this clone turned up once. The TCR sequence derives from a woman at least 80 years old with active or convalescent COVID-19. The rearrangement links TRBV5-8 to TRBJ2-7; a weak D match, TRBD1 (5 bases). The specimen sequenced was peripheral blood. CDR3 sequence: CASSLPGASGYEQYF. The CDR3 DNA reads as TGTGCCAGCAGCCTTCCTGGGGCGTCGGGCTACGAGCAGTACTTC.